Listed below are T cell receptor beta chains from one sample, sequenced in a study of T cell repertoires in cytomegalovirus infection. Their antigen targets remain unknown. TCRdb processed the reads anew with MiXCR; each CDR3 protein has one entry. In the table there are about 340,000 distinct CDR3 sequences, just under 30% of which are singletons. This sample comprised cultured PBMCs, obtained from culture after CMV antigen stimulation. The receptor set was obtained from a human donor in good health (CMV status not recorded). Some clones in this sample may be carry-over from other donors' samples. Both conserved end residues are part of each CDR3. A D gene is named only where the DNA matches it firmly. For some rows the clone size is stated as once, few or many, or as a class when expanded; others skip it.

v_gene,d_gene,abundance,j_gene,CDR3aa,CDR3nt
TRBV19,-,-,TRBJ2-2,CASSIGLETGELFF,TGTGCCAGTAGTATTGGGTTGGAGACCGGGGAGCTGTTTTTT
TRBV4-2,TRBD1,few,TRBJ1-3,CASSQDRTGESGNTIYF,TGTGCCAGCAGCCAAGATAGAACAGGGGAATCCGGAAACACCATATATTTT
TRBV29-1,-,-,TRBJ2-5,CSVEDKGRQETQYF,TGCAGCGTTGAAGACAAGGGACGCCAAGAGACCCAGTACTTC
TRBV19,TRBD1,few,TRBJ2-1,CASSIGTGTHNEQFF,TGTGCCAGTAGTATCGGGACAGGGACCCATAATGAGCAGTTCTTC
TRBV20-1,TRBD1,-,TRBJ1-2,CSADRQGLDYGYTF,TGCAGTGCTGATCGACAGGGTCTGGACTATGGCTACACCTTC
TRBV10-3,TRBD2,-,TRBJ2-5,CAISGGTSGTPYQETQYF,TGTGCCATCAGTGGAGGGACTAGCGGGACCCCCTACCAAGAGACCCAGTACTTC
TRBV7-2,TRBD2,few,TRBJ2-1,CASSSASGSYEQFF,TGTGCCAGCAGCTCAGCTAGCGGGAGTTATGAGCAGTTCTTC
TRBV7-2,-,many,TRBJ2-6,CASSLALGALSSGANVLTF,TGTGCCAGCAGCTTAGCGTTGGGGGCGCTCTCCTCTGGGGCCAACGTCCTGACTTTC
TRBV7-2,TRBD2,many,TRBJ2-1,CASSLAWLAGGVAEQFF,TGTGCCAGCAGCTTAGCTTGGCTAGCGGGGGGAGTTGCTGAGCAGTTCTTC
TRBV6-1,-,-,TRBJ2-1,CASTGRWESYNEQFF,TGTGCCAGCACGGGTAGGTGGGAATCCTACAATGAGCAGTTCTTC
TRBV19,-,-,TRBJ2-1,CASCSVGSSYNEQFF,TGTGCCAGTTGTAGCGTAGGTAGCTCCTACAATGAGCAGTTCTTC
TRBV13,-,-,TRBJ1-1,CASSQGYGEAFF,TGTGCCAGCAGCCAGGGATACGGTGAAGCTTTCTTT
TRBV6-1,-,-,TRBJ1-5,CASSELGADYQPQHF,TGTGCCAGCAGTGAACTGGGGGCGGACTATCAGCCCCAGCATTTT
TRBV11-2,TRBD2,-,TRBJ2-1,CASDGTSGVIEQFF,TGTGCCAGCGACGGGACTAGCGGGGTCATTGAGCAGTTCTTC
TRBV11-2,TRBD2,-,TRBJ2-3,CASSLWGGGAADTQYF,TGTGCCAGCAGCTTATGGGGCGGGGGGGCCGCAGATACGCAGTATTTT
TRBV27,TRBD1,-,TRBJ2-7,CASSSHRTGEYEQYF,TGTGCCAGCAGTTCCCACCGGACAGGCGAGTACGAGCAGTACTTC
TRBV5-1,TRBD1,many,TRBJ2-2,CASSLGGSTGELFF,TGTGCCAGCAGCTTAGGGGGCAGCACCGGGGAGCTGTTTTTT
TRBV19,TRBD1,-,TRBJ1-2,CASSANGQGADYGYTF,TGTGCCAGTAGTGCCAATGGACAGGGGGCGGACTATGGCTACACCTTC
TRBV4-2,-,-,TRBJ1-6,CASSRAPGQGNSPLHF,TGTGCCAGCAGCCGAGCCCCGGGTCAAGGTAATTCACCCCTCCACTTT
TRBV7-3,TRBD1,many,TRBJ1-6,CASYPGQGLSSYNSPLHF,TGTGCCAGTTACCCGGGACAGGGCCTTAGCTCCTATAATTCACCCCTCCACTTT
TRBV7-9,TRBD1,-,TRBJ1-4,CASSPEGAYEKLFF,TGTGCCAGCAGTCCGGAGGGGGCGTATGAAAAACTGTTTTTT
TRBV6-5,-,-,TRBJ1-2,CASSYGGANYGYTF,TGTGCCAGCAGTTACGGGGGAGCTAACTATGGCTACACCTTC
TRBV10-3,-,few,TRBJ2-5,CATNRGNQETQYF,TGTGCCACCAACCGGGGAAACCAAGAGACCCAGTACTTC
TRBV13,TRBD2,-,TRBJ2-3,CASTRLAGGTDTQYF,TGTGCCAGCACCCGACTAGCGGGAGGCACAGATACGCAGTATTTT
TRBV19,-,few,TRBJ1-5,CASSIGSAFNQPQHF,TGTGCCAGTAGTATTGGGTCAGCCTTCAATCAGCCCCAGCATTTT
TRBV18,TRBD2,few,TRBJ2-3,CASSPTSGDTDTQYF,TGTGCCAGCTCACCAACCAGCGGGGACACAGATACGCAGTATTTT
TRBV6-6,TRBD1,-,TRBJ1-4,CASSDWTGEREKLFF,TGTGCCAGCAGTGATTGGACAGGGGAACGTGAAAAACTGTTTTTT